This TCR beta chain was documented in a study of blood T cell repertoires in COVID-19. In the study overall: The United States, Italy and Spain supplied acute and convalescent COVID-19 samples. The analysed material was cDNA or gDNA that came from T cells, B-cell-depleted T cells, or PBMCs.

The V segment lost 2 bases and the J segment 0 bases; nucleotides outside the gene matches: 5. Germline V CDR1 and CDR2: SNHLY, FYNNEI. The length of the CDR3 is 17 residues. Original methodology: Nucleated cell counts were estimated from reference gene primer amplification. The assay was immunoSEQ multiplex PCR, and TCRdb's table has in-frame clones only and misses some. The V and J calls and the clone size are those of that table, but D and trimming were determined from the DNA. In the table there are approximately 98,000 clones, roughly 80% of which are singletons. The chain employs TRBV2 and TRBJ2-2; 8 bases fit TRBD2. The TCR originated in a woman over 75 with acute or convalescent COVID-19. Sequencing was carried out using peripheral blood. CDR3 protein: CASSERGGGSNTGELFF. The CDR3 coding sequence is TGTGCCAGCAGTGAACGAGGCGGGGGGTCGAACACCGGGGAGCTGTTTTTT. Together with reference TRBV2 and TRBJ2-2, the CDR3 gives the full variable domain: EPEVTQTPSHQVTQMGQEVILRCVPISNHLYFYWYRQILGQKVEFLVSFYNNEISEKSEIFDDQFSVERPDGSNFTLKIRSTKLEDSAMYFCASSERGGGSNTGELFFGEGSRLTVL.